The sequence of this T cell receptor beta chain was determined in a study of beta chain features in type 1 diabetes. Notes on this clone: Its antigen is currently unknown.

Regarding the study as a whole: PCR may have favored shorter templates equally in patients and controls. A cDNA-based sequencing approach could over-represent cells with high TCR expression.

V was pared by 6 bases and J by 4 bases, with 15 bases between. Germline V CDR1 and CDR2: MNHEY, SVGAGI. The CDR3 totals 14 residues. TCRB transcripts that were expressed got sequenced, as all of the isolated RNA had been reverse transcribed. Clones were sequenced by immunoSEQ multiplex PCR, and TCRdb holds only the in-frame ones, with some missing. The table has nearly 350,000 clones, less than 9.5% seen once; the top ten hold around 0.45%. Researchers reported sorting CD4+ naive, central memory, regulatory and stem cell-like memory cells via CD45RO/CCR7/CD25/CD127/CD95/CD27. The source material was central memory CD4+ T cells from blood. The chain joins TRBV6-5 to TRBJ1-2, with D tentatively TRBD1 (6 bases). This clonotype was sampled from a woman aged 18-30 years in good health. The CDR3 loop reads CASSHHRALYGYTF. CDR3 DNA: TGTGCCAGCAGCCACCACAGGGCTCTCTATGGCTACACCTTC.